This T cell receptor (beta chain) appears in the sequencing data of a study of blood T cells in healthy people across ages. Overall study results and limits: Researchers said unsorted PBMCs prevented a conclusive naive versus antigen-experienced comparison.

Each donor supplied ten milliliters of peripheral blood. Per-sample yields of isolated PBMCs were at least 6 million. The second PCR ran roughly 7 to 12 cycles with a sample-barcoded 5' primer and J-beta primers. TCRdb re-called the 5' RACE reads with MiXCR, one entry per CDR3 protein. This sample has fewer than 900,000 distinct CDR3 sequences; roughly 44% occur once, and the top ten carry roughly 19%. Trimming cost V 4 bases and J 4 bases, with 11 bases left between them. Germline V lookup: CDR1 SGHTA, CDR2 FQGNSA. The CDR3 runs 14 residues. This clonotype has only a few counts. What it recognizes is unknown.

The receptor comes from a woman in her sixties in good health. The sequenced sample consisted of blood. This rearrangement joins TRBV7-2 to TRBJ1-5, with no clear D. For the CDR3, the DNA is TGTGCCAGCAGCTCCCGGGAGGTGAATCAGCCCCAGCATTTT. It is translated as CASSSREVNQPQHF.